This is a list of T cell receptor beta chains from one sample in a study of OX40 agonist ivuxolimab in advanced cancers. Data came from immunoSEQ multiplex PCR; TCRdb stores just in-frame clones and leaves some out. The data show approximately 50,000 clones, roughly 89% seen once. This specimen consisted of CD4+ or CD8+ T cells sorted from blood, obtained in a trial of the OX40 agonist ivuxolimab. These receptors originate from an adult with an advanced solid tumor such as melanoma, head and neck, liver or kidney cancer. CDR3s leave out the opening cysteine and the closing phenylalanine or tryptophan. Fields, in order: CDR3 length, J gene, V gene, CDR3 protein.

CDR3 length: 11; J gene: TRBJ2-5; V gene: TRBV2; CDR3 protein: ASRRDSLQTQY
CDR3 length: 13; J gene: TRBJ2-1; V gene: TRBV5-1; CDR3 protein: ASSFGLAGENEQF
CDR3 length: 12; J gene: TRBJ1-6; V gene: TRBV5-1; CDR3 protein: ASSRSNLGSPLH
CDR3 length: 16; J gene: TRBJ2-1; V gene: TRBV11-2; CDR3 protein: ASSLDGTSVKPSHEQF
CDR3 length: 12; J gene: TRBJ2-5; V gene: TRBV28; CDR3 protein: ASSFGGGQETQY
CDR3 length: 14; J gene: TRBJ1-6; V gene: TRBV6-6; CDR3 protein: ASSYPPDRGGSPLH
CDR3 length: 13; J gene: TRBJ2-1; V gene: TRBV11-2; CDR3 protein: ASSLGTSAYNEQF
CDR3 length: 13; J gene: TRBJ2-7; V gene: TRBV5-4; CDR3 protein: ASSLAGTSAYEQY
CDR3 length: 13; J gene: TRBJ2-5; V gene: TRBV7-8; CDR3 protein: ASSLTSGIGETQY
CDR3 length: 12; J gene: TRBJ1-1; V gene: TRBV11-3; CDR3 protein: ASSPSMGRPEAF
CDR3 length: 13; J gene: TRBJ2-1; V gene: TRBV7-3; CDR3 protein: ASSLGTSEYNEQF
CDR3 length: 13; J gene: TRBJ2-5; V gene: TRBV9; CDR3 protein: ASSLSGTSGETQY
CDR3 length: 11; J gene: TRBJ2-2; V gene: TRBV29-1; CDR3 protein: SVETRVGGELF
CDR3 length: 16; J gene: TRBJ1-3; V gene: TRBV2; CDR3 protein: ASSEWVGGQLAGNTIY